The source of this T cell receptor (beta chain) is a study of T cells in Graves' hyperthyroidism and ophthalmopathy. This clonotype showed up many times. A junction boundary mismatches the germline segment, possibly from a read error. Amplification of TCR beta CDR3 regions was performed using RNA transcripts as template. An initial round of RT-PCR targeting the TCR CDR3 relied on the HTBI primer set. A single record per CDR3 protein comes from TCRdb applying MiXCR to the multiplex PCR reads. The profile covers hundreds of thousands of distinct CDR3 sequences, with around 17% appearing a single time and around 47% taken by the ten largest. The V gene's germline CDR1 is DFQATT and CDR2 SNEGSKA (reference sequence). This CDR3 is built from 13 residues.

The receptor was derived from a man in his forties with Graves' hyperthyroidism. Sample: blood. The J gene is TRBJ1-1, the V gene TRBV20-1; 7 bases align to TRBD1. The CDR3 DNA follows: TGCAGTGCCAGAGACAGGGAAGGTTTGGGGGCTTTCTTT. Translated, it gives CSARDREGLGAFF.